These T cell receptor beta chains were read from a single sample in a study of shared T cell receptors in the human thymus. The table came from immunoSEQ multiplex PCR; TCRdb's copy has only in-frame clones and leaves some out. The sample records hundreds of thousands of clones, more than 75% being singletons. The sample also formed part of further work on human thymus T cells.

Sequencing was carried out using thymocytes. The receptors come from a boy less than two years old with a congenital heart defect. Both conserved end residues are part of each CDR3. A D gene is named only where the DNA matches it firmly. Only some rows state a clone size, as once, few, many or a class for expanded clones.

clone_size: NA
d_call: TRBD2
v_call: TRBV5-1
j_call: TRBJ2-1
cdr3_nt: TGCGCCAGCAGCTTGGCCTGCGGGTGCGCGGGAGGCTCCTACAATGAGCAGTTCTTC
cdr3_aa: CASSLACGCAGGSYNEQFF

clone_size: few
d_call: NA
v_call: TRBV2
j_call: TRBJ2-7
cdr3_nt: TGTGCCAGCAAATTCGGGGACACCTACGAGCAGTACTTC
cdr3_aa: CASKFGDTYEQYF

clone_size: NA
d_call: NA
v_call: TRBV5-6
j_call: TRBJ1-5
cdr3_nt: TGTGCCAGCAGCCGTACAGGGAATAATCAGCCCCAGCATTTT
cdr3_aa: CASSRTGNNQPQHF

clone_size: NA
d_call: TRBD2
v_call: TRBV4-1
j_call: TRBJ2-5
cdr3_nt: TGCGCCAGCAGCCAAGTGACTAGCGGGAGAATTCAAGAGACCCAGTACTTC
cdr3_aa: CASSQVTSGRIQETQYF

clone_size: NA
d_call: NA
v_call: TRBV7-9
j_call: TRBJ1-1
cdr3_nt: TGTGCCAGCAGCTTAGTAAAGGGGCCGCACCCTGAAGCTTTCTTT
cdr3_aa: CASSLVKGPHPEAFF

clone_size: NA
d_call: NA
v_call: TRBV10-2
j_call: TRBJ1-2
cdr3_nt: TGCGCCAGCACGGGAGGGGCAGGTCGCTATGGCTACACCTTC
cdr3_aa: CASTGGAGRYGYTF

clone_size: NA
d_call: TRBD2
v_call: TRBV7-2
j_call: TRBJ2-1
cdr3_nt: TGTGCCAGCAGCGTCAGCGGGAGTAGGAACAATGAGCAGTTCTTC
cdr3_aa: CASSVSGSRNNEQFF

clone_size: NA
d_call: NA
v_call: TRBV4-1
j_call: TRBJ2-1
cdr3_nt: TGCGCCAGCAGCCAAGTCAGGGTCTGGAATGAGCAGTTCTTC
cdr3_aa: CASSQVRVWNEQFF

clone_size: NA
d_call: NA
v_call: TRBV5-1
j_call: TRBJ2-5
cdr3_nt: TGCGCCAGCAGCCCTGGTATCAACAGGTCGGCGTCCCTACAAGAGACCCAGTACTTC
cdr3_aa: CASSPGINRSASLQETQYF

clone_size: NA
d_call: NA
v_call: TRBV2
j_call: TRBJ1-1
cdr3_nt: TGTGCCAGCAGTGATCGTTCAGAAGGGGAGAACACTGAAGCTTTCTTT
cdr3_aa: CASSDRSEGENTEAFF

clone_size: NA
d_call: TRBD2
v_call: TRBV30
j_call: TRBJ2-3
cdr3_nt: TGTGCCTGGAGTGGGCGGGAGCTGACAGATACGCAGTATTTT
cdr3_aa: CAWSGRELTDTQYF

clone_size: NA
d_call: NA
v_call: TRBV4-1
j_call: TRBJ1-5
cdr3_nt: TGCGCCAGCAGCCCCTTTTCGGGCAATCAGCCCCAGCATTTT
cdr3_aa: CASSPFSGNQPQHF

clone_size: NA
d_call: TRBD1
v_call: TRBV30
j_call: TRBJ2-7
cdr3_nt: TGTGCCTGGAGACCGGACAGGACGCACGAGCAGTACTTC
cdr3_aa: CAWRPDRTHEQYF

clone_size: NA
d_call: NA
v_call: TRBV19
j_call: TRBJ1-1
cdr3_nt: TGTGCCAGTAGTATAGTTGTCCTAGGGGCTGACACTGAAGCTTTCTTT
cdr3_aa: CASSIVVLGADTEAFF

clone_size: NA
d_call: NA
v_call: TRBV7-3
j_call: TRBJ1-2
cdr3_nt: TGTGCCAGCAGCTTACTAGGGGGAGAGGGCTACACCTTC
cdr3_aa: CASSLLGGEGYTF

clone_size: NA
d_call: TRBD1
v_call: TRBV4-3
j_call: TRBJ1-2
cdr3_nt: TGCGCCAGCAGCCAAGGGCTCTTTATTGCCGGGGCGGCAGGGGGCGGCTATGGCTACACCTTC
cdr3_aa: CASSQGLFIAGAAGGGYGYTF

clone_size: NA
d_call: NA
v_call: TRBV7-9
j_call: TRBJ1-6
cdr3_nt: TGTGCCAGCAGCCCCCCCGGACAGTCTAATTCACCCCTCCACTTT
cdr3_aa: CASSPPGQSNSPLHF

clone_size: NA
d_call: TRBD1
v_call: TRBV14
j_call: TRBJ1-2
cdr3_nt: TGTGCCAGCAGCCAAGGGATCGAGGGGGCGCGAAGGGTTGACTATGGCTACACCTTC
cdr3_aa: CASSQGIEGARRVDYGYTF

clone_size: NA
d_call: NA
v_call: TRBV4-3
j_call: TRBJ2-5
cdr3_nt: TGCGCCAGCAGCCCCTCTTCGGGGGAGTCGTACCACCAAGAGACCCAGTACTTC
cdr3_aa: CASSPSSGESYHQETQYF

clone_size: NA
d_call: TRBD2
v_call: TRBV27
j_call: TRBJ2-2
cdr3_nt: TGTGCCAGCAGTTCACTGGGACTAGCGGGAGGGAAAAACACCGGGGAGCTGTTTTTT
cdr3_aa: CASSSLGLAGGKNTGELFF

clone_size: NA
d_call: NA
v_call: TRBV19
j_call: TRBJ1-2
cdr3_nt: TGTGCCAGTAGTAAGACGGGAAGCGATGGCTACACCTTC
cdr3_aa: CASSKTGSDGYTF

clone_size: NA
d_call: NA
v_call: TRBV7-2
j_call: TRBJ1-2
cdr3_nt: TGTGCCAGCAGCTTAGAGGTGGGCAGGGGCTACACCTTC
cdr3_aa: CASSLEVGRGYTF

clone_size: few
d_call: NA
v_call: TRBV6-5
j_call: TRBJ1-2
cdr3_nt: TGTGCCAGCACCAACTCCCCAGGGGCGGACTATGGCTACACCTTC
cdr3_aa: CASTNSPGADYGYTF

clone_size: NA
d_call: NA
v_call: TRBV7-9
j_call: TRBJ2-5
cdr3_nt: TGTGCCAGCAGCAATCCAGGGGCCCCCTGGGAGACCCAGTACTTC
cdr3_aa: CASSNPGAPWETQYF

clone_size: NA
d_call: NA
v_call: TRBV5-1
j_call: TRBJ2-3
cdr3_nt: TGCGCCAGCAGCTTGGCCAGGTCCCGCACAGATACGCAGTATTTT
cdr3_aa: CASSLARSRTDTQYF

clone_size: NA
d_call: TRBD2
v_call: TRBV18
j_call: TRBJ2-7
cdr3_nt: TGTGCCAGTTCTACCGGGACTAGCGGATACTACGAGCAGTACTTC
cdr3_aa: CASSTGTSGYYEQYF

clone_size: NA
d_call: TRBD1
v_call: TRBV19
j_call: TRBJ1-2
cdr3_nt: TGTGCCAGTAGCCACCGGGACAGGGATCGTGGCTACACCTTC
cdr3_aa: CASSHRDRDRGYTF

clone_size: NA
d_call: NA
v_call: TRBV7-9
j_call: TRBJ1-2
cdr3_nt: TGTGCCAGCAGCTCCACCAGGGGAGGGGGGGACTATGGCTACACCTTC
cdr3_aa: CASSSTRGGGDYGYTF

clone_size: NA
d_call: NA
v_call: TRBV28
j_call: TRBJ1-5
cdr3_nt: TGTGCCAGCAGTTTTAGAAGAAATCAGCCCCAGCATTTT
cdr3_aa: CASSFRRNQPQHF

clone_size: NA
d_call: NA
v_call: TRBV6-5
j_call: TRBJ1-1
cdr3_nt: TGTGCCAGCAGTTACTCGAGTGGGGAGACTGAAGCTTTCTTT
cdr3_aa: CASSYSSGETEAFF

clone_size: NA
d_call: NA
v_call: TRBV10-2
j_call: TRBJ2-1
cdr3_nt: TGCGCCAGCAGTGAGGGGGGACTCGGAAACAATGAGCAGTTCTTC
cdr3_aa: CASSEGGLGNNEQFF

clone_size: NA
d_call: TRBD2
v_call: TRBV5-1
j_call: TRBJ2-5
cdr3_nt: TGCGCCAGCAGCTTGAGTAGCGGGAGGGCCGGAGAGACCCAGTACTTC
cdr3_aa: CASSLSSGRAGETQYF

clone_size: NA
d_call: NA
v_call: TRBV18
j_call: TRBJ2-3
cdr3_nt: TGTGCCAGCTCCCAAGGCCAGGGTGTCAGTAGAACAGATACGCAGTATTTT
cdr3_aa: CASSQGQGVSRTDTQYF

clone_size: few
d_call: NA
v_call: TRBV21-1
j_call: TRBJ2-7
cdr3_nt: TGTGCCAGCCCGACGAAAACTAGCGGGGGGCTCCCACGGGACGAGCAGTACTTC
cdr3_aa: CASPTKTSGGLPRDEQYF

clone_size: NA
d_call: NA
v_call: TRBV4-1
j_call: TRBJ2-2
cdr3_nt: TGCGCCAGCAGGAAGGACGGGACTCGGAACACCGGGGAGCTGTTTTTT
cdr3_aa: CASRKDGTRNTGELFF

clone_size: NA
d_call: TRBD1
v_call: TRBV7-3
j_call: TRBJ2-1
cdr3_nt: TGTGCCAGCAGCGAAAACGCGGGACAGGGATCCGTTGAGCAGTTCTTC
cdr3_aa: CASSENAGQGSVEQFF

clone_size: NA
d_call: TRBD2
v_call: TRBV11-3
j_call: TRBJ2-3
cdr3_nt: TGTGCCAGCAGCTTAGCGGGGGGGACAGATACGCAGTATTTT
cdr3_aa: CASSLAGGTDTQYF

clone_size: NA
d_call: NA
v_call: TRBV19
j_call: TRBJ1-5
cdr3_nt: TGTGCCAGTACTAACACAGGGTCCGGTCAGCCCCAGCATTTT
cdr3_aa: CASTNTGSGQPQHF

clone_size: NA
d_call: TRBD1
v_call: TRBV28
j_call: TRBJ2-7
cdr3_nt: TGTGCCAGCAGATTCACGGGACAGCGAGGCTACGAGCAGTACTTC
cdr3_aa: CASRFTGQRGYEQYF

clone_size: NA
d_call: NA
v_call: TRBV7-2
j_call: TRBJ2-5
cdr3_nt: TGTGCCAGCAGCTACAAGGAGGGCGGGTTTAGCATCGGGACCCAGTACTTC
cdr3_aa: CASSYKEGGFSIGTQYF

clone_size: NA
d_call: NA
v_call: TRBV4-3
j_call: TRBJ2-5
cdr3_nt: TGCGCCAGCAGCCAAGACTGGGGCAGGAGCCAAGAGACCCAGTACTTC
cdr3_aa: CASSQDWGRSQETQYF

clone_size: NA
d_call: NA
v_call: TRBV19
j_call: TRBJ2-7
cdr3_nt: TGTGCCAGTAGTATATTCTGCTACGAGCAGTACTTC
cdr3_aa: CASSIFCYEQYF

clone_size: NA
d_call: NA
v_call: TRBV28
j_call: TRBJ2-1
cdr3_nt: TGTGCCAGCAGCCAAGACAGGGGTTGGAGCGGGAGGCAGAATGAGCAGTTCTTC
cdr3_aa: CASSQDRGWSGRQNEQFF

clone_size: NA
d_call: TRBD2
v_call: TRBV28
j_call: TRBJ2-3
cdr3_nt: TGTGCCAGCAGTTTGCGGGGACTAGCATCAGATACGCAGTATTTT
cdr3_aa: CASSLRGLASDTQYF

clone_size: NA
d_call: TRBD2
v_call: TRBV27
j_call: TRBJ2-1
cdr3_nt: TGTGCCAGCAGTCCTATAGCGGGGGGGACCAACAATGAGCAGTTCTTC
cdr3_aa: CASSPIAGGTNNEQFF

clone_size: once
d_call: NA
v_call: TRBV27
j_call: TRBJ2-4
cdr3_nt: TGTGCCAGCAGTTTGGCCGGGGAAAACATTCAGTACTTC
cdr3_aa: CASSLAGENIQYF

clone_size: NA
d_call: TRBD1
v_call: TRBV5-4
j_call: TRBJ1-1
cdr3_nt: TGTGCCAGCTCGGTCCGGACAGGGGGCGGCACTGAAGCTTTCTTT
cdr3_aa: CASSVRTGGGTEAFF

clone_size: few
d_call: NA
v_call: TRBV6-6
j_call: TRBJ1-5
cdr3_nt: TGTGCCAGCAGTTACTCGCTCAGAAATCAGCCCCAGCATTTT
cdr3_aa: CASSYSLRNQPQHF

clone_size: NA
d_call: NA
v_call: TRBV29-1
j_call: TRBJ2-7
cdr3_nt: TGCAGCCTAATGACACCTCTTTACGAGCAGTACTTC
cdr3_aa: CSLMTPLYEQYF

clone_size: NA
d_call: NA
v_call: TRBV9
j_call: TRBJ1-3
cdr3_nt: TGTGCCATTCCCCGGACAGCGATCCTCGACTCTGGAAACACCATATATTTT
cdr3_aa: CAIPRTAILDSGNTIYF